These T cell receptor beta chains were read from a single sample in a study of shared clonotypes between healthy human individuals. Libraries were prepared by immunoSEQ multiplex PCR; TCRdb keeps only in-frame clonotypes and omits some of them. The sample contains about 2 million clones, roughly 96% of which appear only once. Source material: naive CD4+ T cells sorted from blood. The source of these receptors is a young man in good health. The CDR3 runs from the conserved cysteine through the conserved F or W. The D gene is left open where the match is weak. The size of a clone is reported for some rows only, either as once, few or many, or as a class for expanded clones.

>TRBJ1-2|NA|TRBV30|NA
TGTGCCTGGATCGACAGGACAGCAGATGGCTACACCTTC
CAWIDRTADGYTF
>TRBJ2-5|NA|TRBV4-1|NA
TGCGCCAGCAGCCAAGATGGGGCGGCGGAGGAGACCCAGTACTTC
CASSQDGAAEETQYF
>TRBJ2-7|NA|TRBV7-2|NA
TGTGCCAGCAGCTTCTCGGAGGCTAGATCTAGCGAGCAGTACTTC
CASSFSEARSSEQYF
>TRBJ2-3|NA|TRBV4-3|NA
TGCGCCAGCAGCTTTAGCCAGCAACTAAGCGATACGCAGTATTTT
CASSFSQQLSDTQYF
>TRBJ1-2|once|TRBV28|NA
TGTGCCAGCAGTTTAATAGGAGGGTCTAACTATGGCTACACCTTC
CASSLIGGSNYGYTF
>TRBJ2-4|NA|TRBV6-1|NA
TGTGCCTCCAGGGTGGTTGGGGGCATTCAGTACTTC
CASRVVGGIQYF
>TRBJ1-1|once|TRBV19|NA
TGTGCCAGTTCGCCGGGTCAGACGAACACTGAAGCTTTCTTT
CASSPGQTNTEAFF
>TRBJ1-2|NA|TRBV19|NA
TGTGCCAGTAGTATTAACAGCTATGGCTACACCTTC
CASSINSYGYTF
>TRBJ1-4|NA|TRBV25-1|NA
TGTGCCAGCAGTGAGTACTCTCGAAGAACTAATGAAAAACTGTTTTTT
CASSEYSRRTNEKLFF
>TRBJ2-3|NA|TRBV4-1|NA
TGCGCCAGCAGCCAACTGACTAGCACAGATACGCAGTATTTT
CASSQLTSTDTQYF
>TRBJ1-6|NA|TRBV10-3|TRBD1
TGTGCCATCAGTGAGAGTCAGGGGGGAATGTCACCCCTCCACTTT
CAISESQGGMSPLHF
>TRBJ2-1|NA|TRBV5-1|TRBD2
TGCGCCAGCAGCTCCGGACTAGGAGAGGCCTCAGAGCAGTTCTTC
CASSSGLGEASEQFF
>TRBJ2-5|NA|TRBV5-1|TRBD2
TGCGCCAGCAGGACTAGCGGGGGGACAGAGACCCAGTACTTC
CASRTSGGTETQYF
>TRBJ1-4|NA|TRBV28|TRBD1
TGTGCCAGCAGCGGAGACGGGACAGCTAATGAAAAACTGTTTTTT
CASSGDGTANEKLFF
>TRBJ2-7|once|TRBV15|NA
TGTGCCACCAGCAGAGATCTGACCATTCGAGGGGTTAGCTACGAGCAGTACTTC
CATSRDLTIRGVSYEQYF
>TRBJ1-1|NA|TRBV7-9|NA
TGTGCCAGCAGCTTAGGGCCGGGGGCGCAGACTGAAGCTTTCTTT
CASSLGPGAQTEAFF
>TRBJ1-1|NA|TRBV14|TRBD1
TGTGCCAGCAGCCAAGTCGGGACAGGGAAGACTGAAGCTTTCTTT
CASSQVGTGKTEAFF
>TRBJ1-2|few|TRBV25-1|NA
TGTGCCAGCAGTCCAGGGAACAGCCACTATGGCTACACCTTC
CASSPGNSHYGYTF